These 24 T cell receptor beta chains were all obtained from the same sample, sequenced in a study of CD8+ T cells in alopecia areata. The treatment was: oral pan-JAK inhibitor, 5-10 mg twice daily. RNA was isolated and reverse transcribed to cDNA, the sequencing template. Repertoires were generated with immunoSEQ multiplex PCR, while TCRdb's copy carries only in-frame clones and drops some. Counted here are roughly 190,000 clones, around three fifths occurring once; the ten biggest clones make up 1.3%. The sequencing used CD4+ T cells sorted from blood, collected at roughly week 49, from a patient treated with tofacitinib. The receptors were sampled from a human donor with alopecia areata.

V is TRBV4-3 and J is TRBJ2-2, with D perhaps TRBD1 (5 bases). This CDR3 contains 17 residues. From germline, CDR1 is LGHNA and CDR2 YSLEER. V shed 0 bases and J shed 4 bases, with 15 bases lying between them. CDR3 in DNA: TGCGCCAGCAGCCAAGAAGTAGGGGTGAGAAGCACCGGGGAGCTGTTTTTT. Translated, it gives CASSQEVGVRSTGELFF.

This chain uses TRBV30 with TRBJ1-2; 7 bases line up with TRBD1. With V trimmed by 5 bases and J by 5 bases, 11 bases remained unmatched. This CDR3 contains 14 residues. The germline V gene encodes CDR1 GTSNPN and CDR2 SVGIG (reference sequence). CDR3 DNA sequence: TGTGCCTGGCAGAACAGGGGCGCGGGGTATGGCTACACCTTC. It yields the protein CAWQNRGAGYGYTF. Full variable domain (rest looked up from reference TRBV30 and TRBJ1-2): SQTIHQWPATLVQPVGSPLSLECTVEGTSNPNLYWYRQAAGRGLQLLFYSVGIGQISSEVPQNLSASRPQDRQFILSSKKLLLSDSGFYLCAWQNRGAGYGYTFGSGTRLTVV.

For the CDR3, the DNA is TGTGCCAGCAGTTTAGATGAGGCCGCGTACACAGATACGCAGTATTTT. Translated: CASSLDEAAYTDTQYF. The chain is built from TRBV28 and TRBJ2-3, with no clear D. In germline, CDR1 is MDHEN, CDR2 SYDVKM. The CDR3 loop spans 16 amino acids. Trimming cost V 2 bases and J 2 bases, with 14 bases left between them.

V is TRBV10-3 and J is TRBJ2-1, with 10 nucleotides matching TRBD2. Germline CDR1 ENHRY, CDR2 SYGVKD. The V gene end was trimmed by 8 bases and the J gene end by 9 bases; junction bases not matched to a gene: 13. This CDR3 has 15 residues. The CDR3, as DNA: TGTGCCATCCGGACTAGCGGACCTCAATCGGGTGAGCAGTTCTTC. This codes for CAIRTSGPQSGEQFF.

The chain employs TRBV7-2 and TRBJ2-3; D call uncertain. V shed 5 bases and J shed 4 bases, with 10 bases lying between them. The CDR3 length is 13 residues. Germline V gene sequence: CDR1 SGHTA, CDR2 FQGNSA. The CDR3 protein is CASSALLPDTQYF. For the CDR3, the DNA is TGTGCCAGCAGCGCCCTCCTTCCAGATACGCAGTATTTT.

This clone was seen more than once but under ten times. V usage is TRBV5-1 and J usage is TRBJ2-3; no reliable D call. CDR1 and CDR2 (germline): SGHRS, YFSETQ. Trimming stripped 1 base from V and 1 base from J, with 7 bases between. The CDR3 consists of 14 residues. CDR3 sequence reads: CASSLSPGTDTQYF. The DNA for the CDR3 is TGCGCCAGCAGCTTGTCTCCGGGCACAGATACGCAGTATTTT.

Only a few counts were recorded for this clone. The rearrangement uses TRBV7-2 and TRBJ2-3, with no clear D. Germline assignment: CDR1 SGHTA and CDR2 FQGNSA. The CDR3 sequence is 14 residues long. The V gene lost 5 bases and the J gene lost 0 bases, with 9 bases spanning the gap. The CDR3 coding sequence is TGTGCCAGCAGCCTCGCTACTAGCACAGATACGCAGTATTTT. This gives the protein CASSLATSTDTQYF.

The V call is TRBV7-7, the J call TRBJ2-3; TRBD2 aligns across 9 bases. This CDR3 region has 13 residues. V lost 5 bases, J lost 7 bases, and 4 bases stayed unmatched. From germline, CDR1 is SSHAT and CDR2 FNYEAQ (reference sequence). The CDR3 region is CASSALAGHTQYF. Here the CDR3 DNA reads TGTGCCAGCAGCGCTCTAGCGGGGCATACGCAGTATTTT.

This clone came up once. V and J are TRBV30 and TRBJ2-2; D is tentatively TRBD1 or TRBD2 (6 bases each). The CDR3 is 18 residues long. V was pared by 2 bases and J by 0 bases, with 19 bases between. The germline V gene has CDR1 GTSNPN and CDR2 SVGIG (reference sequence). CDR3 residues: CAWSPPFTGAPNTGELFF. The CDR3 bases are TGTGCCTGGAGTCCGCCCTTTACGGGGGCACCGAACACCGGGGAGCTGTTTTTT.

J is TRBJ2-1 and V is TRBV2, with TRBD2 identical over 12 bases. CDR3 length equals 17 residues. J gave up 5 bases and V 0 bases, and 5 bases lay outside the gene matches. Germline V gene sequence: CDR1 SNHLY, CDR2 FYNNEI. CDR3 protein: CASSEARLAGVNNEQFF. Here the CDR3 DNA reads TGTGCCAGCAGTGAAGCGCGACTAGCGGGGGTGAACAATGAGCAGTTCTTC.

CDR3 DNA sequence: TGTGCCAGCATCCAAATAGCGGGACCTGCGAAGAATGAGCAGTTCTTC. This gives the protein CASIQIAGPAKNEQFF. The chain employs TRBV28 and TRBJ2-1; 8 nucleotides agree with TRBD2. CDR1 and CDR2 from the germline V gene are MDHEN and SYDVKM. The junction had 15 bases not matched to a gene; V was cut back by 7 bases and J by 7 bases. This CDR3 comprises 16 residues.

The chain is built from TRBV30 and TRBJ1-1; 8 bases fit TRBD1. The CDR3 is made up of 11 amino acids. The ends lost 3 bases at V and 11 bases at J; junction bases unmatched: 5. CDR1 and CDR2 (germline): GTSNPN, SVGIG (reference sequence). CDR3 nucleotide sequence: TGTGCCTGGAGACCGGACAGGGCCGCTTTCTTT. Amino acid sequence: CAWRPDRAAFF. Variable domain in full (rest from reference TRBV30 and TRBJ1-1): SQTIHQWPATLVQPVGSPLSLECTVEGTSNPNLYWYRQAAGRGLQLLFYSVGIGQISSEVPQNLSASRPQDRQFILSSKKLLLSDSGFYLCAWRPDRAAFFGQGTRLTVV.

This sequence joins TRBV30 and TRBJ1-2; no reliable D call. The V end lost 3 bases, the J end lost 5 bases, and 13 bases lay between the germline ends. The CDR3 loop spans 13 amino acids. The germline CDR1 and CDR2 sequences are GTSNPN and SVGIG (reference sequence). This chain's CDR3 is CAWRDAGGYGYTF. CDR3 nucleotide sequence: TGTGCCTGGAGGGATGCCGGAGGGTATGGCTACACCTTC.

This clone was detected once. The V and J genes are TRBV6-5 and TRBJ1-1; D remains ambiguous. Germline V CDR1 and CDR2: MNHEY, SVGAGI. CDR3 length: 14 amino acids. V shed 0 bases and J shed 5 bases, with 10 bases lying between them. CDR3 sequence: CASSYSRVRTEAFF. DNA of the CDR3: TGTGCCAGCAGTTACTCGCGGGTTCGAACTGAAGCTTTCTTT.

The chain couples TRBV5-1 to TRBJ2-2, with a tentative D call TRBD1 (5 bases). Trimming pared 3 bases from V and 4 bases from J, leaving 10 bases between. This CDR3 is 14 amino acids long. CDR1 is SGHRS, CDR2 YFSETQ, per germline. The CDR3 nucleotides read TGCGCCAGCAGCTCAGGGCAGATCACCGGGGAGCTGTTTTTT. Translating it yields CASSSGQITGELFF.

The CDR3 region has the DNA TGTGCCACCAGCAGAGATCAAGGCTATGGCTACACCTTC. Amino acids: CATSRDQGYGYTF. This chain uses TRBV15 with TRBJ1-2; D is unresolved. With 0 bases removed from V and 4 bases from J, the gap between germline ends came to 6 bases. The CDR3 has 13 residues. CDR1 LNHNV and CDR2 YYDKDF come from the germline V gene (reference sequence).

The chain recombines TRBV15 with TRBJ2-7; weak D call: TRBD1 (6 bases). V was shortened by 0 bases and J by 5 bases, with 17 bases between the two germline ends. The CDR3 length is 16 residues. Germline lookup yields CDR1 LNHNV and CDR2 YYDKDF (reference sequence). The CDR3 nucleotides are TGTGCCACCAGCAGAGATCACGAGACCAACAGGGACGAGCAGTACTTC. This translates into CATSRDHETNRDEQYF.

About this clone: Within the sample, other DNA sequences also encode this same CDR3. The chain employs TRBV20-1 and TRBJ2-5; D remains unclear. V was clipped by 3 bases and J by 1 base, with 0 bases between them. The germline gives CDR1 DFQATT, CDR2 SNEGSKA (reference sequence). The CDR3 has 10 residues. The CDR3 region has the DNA TGCAGTGCTAGCCAAGAGACCCAGTACTTC. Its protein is CSASQETQYF.

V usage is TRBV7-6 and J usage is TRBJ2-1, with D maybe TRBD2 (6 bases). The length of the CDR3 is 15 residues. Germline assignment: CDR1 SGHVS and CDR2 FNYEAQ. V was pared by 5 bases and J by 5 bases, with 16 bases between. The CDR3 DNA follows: TGTGCCAGCAGCCCGGGGGTGGGTACGAACAATGAGCAGTTCTTC. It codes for CASSPGVGTNNEQFF.

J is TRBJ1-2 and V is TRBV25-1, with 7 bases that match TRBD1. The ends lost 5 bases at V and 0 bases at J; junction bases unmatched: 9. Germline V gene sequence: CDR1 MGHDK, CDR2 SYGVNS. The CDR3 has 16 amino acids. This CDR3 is CASSPLDRASNYGYTF. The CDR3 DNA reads TGTGCCAGCAGTCCACTCGACAGGGCCTCTAACTATGGCTACACCTTC.

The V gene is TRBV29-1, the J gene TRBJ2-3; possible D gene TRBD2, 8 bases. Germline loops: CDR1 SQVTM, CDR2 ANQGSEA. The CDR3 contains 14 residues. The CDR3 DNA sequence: TGCAGTACCGACAGGGCGGGGGGCCTTGGTACGCAGTATTTT. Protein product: CSTDRAGGLGTQYF.

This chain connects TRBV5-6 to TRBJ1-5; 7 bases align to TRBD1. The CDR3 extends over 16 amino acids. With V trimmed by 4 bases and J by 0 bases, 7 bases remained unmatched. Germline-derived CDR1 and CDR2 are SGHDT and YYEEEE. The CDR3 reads CASSINRGFSNQPQHF. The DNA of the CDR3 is TGTGCCAGCAGCATAAACAGGGGCTTTAGCAATCAGCCCCAGCATTTT.

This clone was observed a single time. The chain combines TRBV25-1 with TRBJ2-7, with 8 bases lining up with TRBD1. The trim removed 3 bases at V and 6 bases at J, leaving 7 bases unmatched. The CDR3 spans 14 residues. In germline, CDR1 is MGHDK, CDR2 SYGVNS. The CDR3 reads CASSEGQGASEQYF. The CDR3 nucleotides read TGTGCCAGCAGTGAGGGGCAGGGGGCCTCCGAGCAGTACTTC.

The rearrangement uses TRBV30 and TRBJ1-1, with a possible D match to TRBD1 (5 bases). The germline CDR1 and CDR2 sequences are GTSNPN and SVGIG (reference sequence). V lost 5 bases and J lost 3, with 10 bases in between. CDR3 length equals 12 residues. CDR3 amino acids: CAWFGGYTEAFF. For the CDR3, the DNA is TGTGCCTGGTTCGGGGGTTACACTGAAGCTTTCTTT.